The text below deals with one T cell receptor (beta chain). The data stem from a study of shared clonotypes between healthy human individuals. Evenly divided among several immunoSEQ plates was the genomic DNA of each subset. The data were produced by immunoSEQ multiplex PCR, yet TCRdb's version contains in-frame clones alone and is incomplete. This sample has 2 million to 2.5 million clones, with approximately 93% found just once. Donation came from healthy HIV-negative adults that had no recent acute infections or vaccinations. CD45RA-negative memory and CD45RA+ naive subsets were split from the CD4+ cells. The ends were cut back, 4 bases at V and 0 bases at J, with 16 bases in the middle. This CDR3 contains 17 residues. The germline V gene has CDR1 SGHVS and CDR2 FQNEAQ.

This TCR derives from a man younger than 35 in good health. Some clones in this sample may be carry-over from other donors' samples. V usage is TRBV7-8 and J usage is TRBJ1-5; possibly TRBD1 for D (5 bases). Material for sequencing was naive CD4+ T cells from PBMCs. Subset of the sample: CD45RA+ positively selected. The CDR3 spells CASSSGGAQYSNQPQHF. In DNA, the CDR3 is TGTGCCAGCAGCTCGGGGGGAGCCCAGTATAGCAATCAGCCCCAGCATTTT.